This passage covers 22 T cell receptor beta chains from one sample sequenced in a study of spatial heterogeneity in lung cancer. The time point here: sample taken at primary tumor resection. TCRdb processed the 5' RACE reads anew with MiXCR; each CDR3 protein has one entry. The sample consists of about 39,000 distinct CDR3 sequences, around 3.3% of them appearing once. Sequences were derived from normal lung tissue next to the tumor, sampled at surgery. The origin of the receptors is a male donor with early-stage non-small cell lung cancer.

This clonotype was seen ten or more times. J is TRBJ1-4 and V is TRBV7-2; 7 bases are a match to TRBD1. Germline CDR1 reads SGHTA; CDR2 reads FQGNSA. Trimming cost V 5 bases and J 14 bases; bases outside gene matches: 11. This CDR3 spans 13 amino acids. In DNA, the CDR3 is TGTGCCAGCAGCGCCCAGACAGGGCCCCCCCTGTTTTTT. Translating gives CASSAQTGPPLFF.

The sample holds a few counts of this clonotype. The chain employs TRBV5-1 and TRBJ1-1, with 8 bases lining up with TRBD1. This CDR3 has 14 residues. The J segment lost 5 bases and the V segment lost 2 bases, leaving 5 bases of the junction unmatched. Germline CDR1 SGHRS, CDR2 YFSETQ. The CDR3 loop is CASSLQGGETEAFF. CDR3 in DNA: TGCGCCAGCAGCTTACAGGGGGGTGAAACTGAAGCTTTCTTT.

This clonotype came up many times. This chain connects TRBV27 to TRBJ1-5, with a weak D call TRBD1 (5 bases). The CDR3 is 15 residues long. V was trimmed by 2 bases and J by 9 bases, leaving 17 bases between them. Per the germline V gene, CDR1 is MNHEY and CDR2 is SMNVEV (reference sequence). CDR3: CASSLSGTVNGPQHF. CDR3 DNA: TGTGCCAGCAGTTTAAGCGGGACCGTTAACGGGCCCCAGCATTTT.

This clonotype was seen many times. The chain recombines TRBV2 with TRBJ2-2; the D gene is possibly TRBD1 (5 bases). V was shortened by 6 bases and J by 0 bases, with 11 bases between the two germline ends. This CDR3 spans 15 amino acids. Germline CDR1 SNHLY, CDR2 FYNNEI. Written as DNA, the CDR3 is TGTGCCAGCAGATACAGGCAGTCGAACACCGGGGAGCTGTTTTTT. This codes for CASRYRQSNTGELFF.

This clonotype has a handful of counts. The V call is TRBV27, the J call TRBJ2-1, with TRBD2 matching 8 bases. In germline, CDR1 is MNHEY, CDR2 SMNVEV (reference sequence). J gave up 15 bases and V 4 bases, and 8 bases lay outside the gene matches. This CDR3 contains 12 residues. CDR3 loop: CASSSIAGWVFF. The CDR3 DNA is TGTGCCAGCAGTTCGATAGCGGGATGGGTGTTCTTC.

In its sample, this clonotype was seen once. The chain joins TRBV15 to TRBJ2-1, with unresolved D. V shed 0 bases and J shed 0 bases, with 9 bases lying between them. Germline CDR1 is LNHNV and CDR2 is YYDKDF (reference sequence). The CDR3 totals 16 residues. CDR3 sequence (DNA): TGTGCCACCAGCAGAGATCCGGGCAGCTCCTACAATGAGCAGTTCTTC. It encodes CATSRDPGSSYNEQFF.

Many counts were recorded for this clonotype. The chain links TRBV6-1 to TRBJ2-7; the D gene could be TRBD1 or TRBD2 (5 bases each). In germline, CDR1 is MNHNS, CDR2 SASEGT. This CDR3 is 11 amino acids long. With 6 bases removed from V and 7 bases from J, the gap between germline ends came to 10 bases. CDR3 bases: TGTGCCAGCAGCGTAGGGGAGGAGCAGTACTTC. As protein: CASSVGEEQYF.

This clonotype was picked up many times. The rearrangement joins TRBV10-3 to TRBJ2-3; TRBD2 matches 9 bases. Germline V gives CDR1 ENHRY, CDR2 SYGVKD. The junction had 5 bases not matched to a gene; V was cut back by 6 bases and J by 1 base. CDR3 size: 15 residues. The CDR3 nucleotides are TGTGCCATCAGCAATAGCGGGAGTGGCACAGATACGCAGTATTTT. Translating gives CAISNSGSGTDTQYF.

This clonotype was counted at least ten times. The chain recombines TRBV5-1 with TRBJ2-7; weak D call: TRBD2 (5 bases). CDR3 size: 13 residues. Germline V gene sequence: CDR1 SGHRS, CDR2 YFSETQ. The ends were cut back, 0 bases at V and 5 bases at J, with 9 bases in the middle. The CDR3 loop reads CASSLDGVNEQYF. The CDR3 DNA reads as TGCGCCAGCAGCTTGGACGGGGTCAACGAGCAGTACTTC.

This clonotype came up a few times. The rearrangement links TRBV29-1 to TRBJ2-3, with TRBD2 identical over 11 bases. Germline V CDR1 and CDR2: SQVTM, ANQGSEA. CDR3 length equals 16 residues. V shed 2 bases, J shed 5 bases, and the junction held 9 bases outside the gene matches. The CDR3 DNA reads TGCAGCGTTGAATTGTATACTAGCGGGAGTTTAGATACGCAGTATTTT. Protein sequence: CSVELYTSGSLDTQYF.

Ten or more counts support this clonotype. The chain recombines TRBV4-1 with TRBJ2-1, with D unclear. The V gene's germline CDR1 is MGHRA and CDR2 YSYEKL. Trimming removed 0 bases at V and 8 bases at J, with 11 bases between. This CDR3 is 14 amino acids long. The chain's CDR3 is CASSQERVGDEQFF. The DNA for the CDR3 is TGCGCCAGCAGCCAAGAAAGGGTCGGCGATGAGCAGTTCTTC.

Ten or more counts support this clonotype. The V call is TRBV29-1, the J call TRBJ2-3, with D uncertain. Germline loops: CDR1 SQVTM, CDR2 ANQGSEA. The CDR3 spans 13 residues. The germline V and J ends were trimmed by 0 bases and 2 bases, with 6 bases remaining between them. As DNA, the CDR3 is TGCAGCGTTGAAGATACGTCCACAGATACGCAGTATTTT. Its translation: CSVEDTSTDTQYF.

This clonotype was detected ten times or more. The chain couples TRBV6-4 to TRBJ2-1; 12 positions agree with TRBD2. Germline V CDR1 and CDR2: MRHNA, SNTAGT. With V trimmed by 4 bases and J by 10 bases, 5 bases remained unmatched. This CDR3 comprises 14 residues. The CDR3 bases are TGTGCCAGCAGTGCTAGCGGGGGGGCTTTGGAGCAGTTCTTC. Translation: CASSASGGALEQFF.

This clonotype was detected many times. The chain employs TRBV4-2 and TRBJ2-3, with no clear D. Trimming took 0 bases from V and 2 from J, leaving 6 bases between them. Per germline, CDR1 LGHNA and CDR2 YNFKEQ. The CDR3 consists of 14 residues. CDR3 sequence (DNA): TGTGCCAGCAGCCAAGATTTGGTCACAGATACGCAGTATTTT. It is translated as CASSQDLVTDTQYF.

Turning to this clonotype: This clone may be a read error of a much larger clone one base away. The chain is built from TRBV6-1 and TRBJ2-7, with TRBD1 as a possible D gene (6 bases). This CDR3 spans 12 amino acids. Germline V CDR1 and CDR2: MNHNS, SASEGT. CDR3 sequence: CASRSQGYDQYF. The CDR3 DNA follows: TGTGCCAGCAGATCACAGGGTTACGATCAGTACTTC.

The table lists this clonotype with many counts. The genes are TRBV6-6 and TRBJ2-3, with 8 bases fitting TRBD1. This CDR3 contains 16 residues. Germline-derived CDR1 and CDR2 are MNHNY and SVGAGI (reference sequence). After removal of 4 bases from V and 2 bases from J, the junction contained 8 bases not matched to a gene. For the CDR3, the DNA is TGTGCCAGCAGTTCCCTAGGACAGGGATACACAGATACGCAGTATTTT. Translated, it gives CASSSLGQGYTDTQYF.

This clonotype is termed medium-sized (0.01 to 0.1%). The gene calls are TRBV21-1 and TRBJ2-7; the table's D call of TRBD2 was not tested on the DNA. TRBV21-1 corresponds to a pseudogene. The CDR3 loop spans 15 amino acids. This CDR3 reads CASSTKAGGSYEQYF. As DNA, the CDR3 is TGTGCCAGCAGCACGAAAGCGGGGGGATCCTACGAGCAGTACTTC.

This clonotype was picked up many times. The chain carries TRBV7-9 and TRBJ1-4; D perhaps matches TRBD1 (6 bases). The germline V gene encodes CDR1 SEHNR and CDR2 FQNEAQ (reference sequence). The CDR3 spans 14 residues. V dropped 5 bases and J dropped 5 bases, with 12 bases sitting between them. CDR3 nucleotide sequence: TGTGCCAGCAGCCCAAGAGGGGGGAATGAAAAACTGTTTTTT. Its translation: CASSPRGGNEKLFF.

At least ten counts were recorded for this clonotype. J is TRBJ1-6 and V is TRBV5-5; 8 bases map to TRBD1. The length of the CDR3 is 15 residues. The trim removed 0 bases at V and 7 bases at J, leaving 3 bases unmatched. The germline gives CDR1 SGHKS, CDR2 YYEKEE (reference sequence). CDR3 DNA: TGTGCCAGCAGCTTGGCCGACAGGGGCAATTCACCCCTCCACTTT. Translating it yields CASSLADRGNSPLHF. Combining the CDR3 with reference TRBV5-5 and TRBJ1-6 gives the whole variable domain DAGVTQSPTHLIKTRGQQVTLRCSPISGHKSVSWYQQVLGQGPQFIFQYYEKEERGRGNFPDRFSARQFPNYSSELNVNALLLGDSALYLCASSLADRGNSPLHFGNGTRLTVT.

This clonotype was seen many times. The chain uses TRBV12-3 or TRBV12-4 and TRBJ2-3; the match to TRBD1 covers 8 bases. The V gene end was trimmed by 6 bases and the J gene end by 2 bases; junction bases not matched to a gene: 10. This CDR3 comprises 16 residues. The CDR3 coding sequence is TGTGCCAGCAGACGAAGACAGGGGCTTAACACAGATACGCAGTATTTT. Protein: CASRRRQGLNTDTQYF.

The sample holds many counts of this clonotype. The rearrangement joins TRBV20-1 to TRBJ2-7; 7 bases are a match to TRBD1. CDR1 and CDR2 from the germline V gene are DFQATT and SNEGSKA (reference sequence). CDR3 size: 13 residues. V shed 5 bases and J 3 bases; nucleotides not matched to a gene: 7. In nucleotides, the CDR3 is TGCAGTGCTTCCCCGGGACAGCGCTACGAGCAGTACTTC. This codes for CSASPGQRYEQYF.

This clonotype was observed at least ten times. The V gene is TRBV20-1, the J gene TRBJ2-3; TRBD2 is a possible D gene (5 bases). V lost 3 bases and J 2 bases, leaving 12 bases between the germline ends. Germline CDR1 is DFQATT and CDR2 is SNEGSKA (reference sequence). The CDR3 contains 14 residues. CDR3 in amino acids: CSARSDGNTDTQYF. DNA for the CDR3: TGCAGTGCTAGGTCTGACGGGAACACAGATACGCAGTATTTT.